This TCR beta chain comes out of a study of tumor-infiltrating lymphocytes in primary liver carcinoma. Broader study findings: Since the samples were bulk and unsorted, the CD4+ and CD8+ repertoires were not compared.

A word on this clonotype: Its antigen is not identified. The germline gene is not matched at one end of the junction; a read error may be the cause.

Germline lookup yields CDR1 SGHAT and CDR2 FQNNGV. CDR3 size: 15 residues. Extraction also yielded germline DNA, while blood RNA was obtained from unsorted whole blood. The patients, who had chronic HBV infection, were treatment-naive (untreated). TCR beta cDNA came from roughly 550 ng total RNA, primed with a constant-region primer. A slightly modified ARM-PCR protocol with three nested multiplex PCR rounds produced these TCR beta libraries. The first two PCR rounds used TRBV1-TRBV30 primers with a Cbeta primer, 9 to 11 cycles each. MiXCR, applied by TCRdb to the multiplex PCR reads, yields one record per CDR3 protein. The data hold fewer than 350,000 distinct CDR3 sequences, with 65% observed a single time.

The chain is built from TRBV11-2 and TRBJ1-2; a weak D match, TRBD1 (5 bases). Sequencing was carried out using peripheral blood. This TCR came from a middle-aged man with primary liver carcinoma and hepatitis B virus infection. The CDR3 loop reads CASSLDGTAVDGYIF. The DNA for the CDR3 is TGTGCCAGCAGCTTAGATGGGACGGCAGTAGATGGCTACATCTTC. Looking up the rest from reference TRBV11-2 and TRBJ1-2 gives the full variable domain: EAGVAQSPRYKIIEKRQSVAFWCNPISGHATLYWYQQILGQGPKLLIQFQNNGVVDDSQLPKDRFSAERLKGVDSTLKIQPAKLEDSAVYLCASSLDGTAVDGYIFGSGTRLTVV.